This TCR beta chain was recorded in a study of blood T cell repertoires in COVID-19. During active infection, Seattle patients enrolled and were then monitored through disease. Germline CDR1 is SGHTA and CDR2 is FQGNSA. The CDR3 extends over 13 amino acids. After removal of 3 bases from V and 7 bases from J, the junction contained 3 bases not matched to a gene. Clones were sequenced by immunoSEQ multiplex PCR, and TCRdb holds only the in-frame ones, with some missing. Of approximately 110,000 clones listed, about 90% are singletons. The TCR was taken from a man aged 45-60 years with COVID-19, enrolled during active disease. V is TRBV7-2 and J is TRBJ2-1, with 7 bases that match TRBD2. The sample comprised peripheral blood. CDR3 protein: CASSFLRENEQFF. The CDR3 nucleotides read TGTGCCAGCAGCTTCTTGCGGGAGAATGAGCAGTTCTTC.